These T cell receptor beta chains were read from a single sample in a study of T cells after yellow fever vaccination. TCRdb independently ran MiXCR on the 5' RACE reads; one entry per CDR3 protein. This table holds 200,000 to 250,000 distinct CDR3 sequences, less than 3.5% found once. Specimen: CD4+ T cells sorted from PBMCs, collected 10 days after the yellow fever booster vaccination. The receptor source for this set is a man between 18 and 35 years old who received the YFV17D yellow fever vaccine. Each CDR3 is given with its conserved first and last residue. The order of the fields is J gene, D gene, clone size, V gene, CDR3 protein, CDR3 DNA. A D gene is named only where the DNA matches it firmly. Some rows have no size entry. The others give once, few or many, or a class for an expanded clone.

j_gene: TRBJ2-1
d_gene: NA
abundance: few
v_gene: TRBV6-5
CDR3aa: CASSYSLAQRNEQFF
CDR3nt: TGTGCCAGCAGTTACTCGCTAGCGCAGAGGAATGAGCAGTTCTTC

j_gene: TRBJ2-1
d_gene: NA
abundance: NA
v_gene: TRBV20-1
CDR3aa: CSARETAHNEQFF
CDR3nt: TGCAGTGCTAGAGAGACAGCCCACAATGAGCAGTTCTTC

j_gene: TRBJ1-2
d_gene: TRBD1
abundance: NA
v_gene: TRBV6-5
CDR3aa: CASKHPAGGYYGYTF
CDR3nt: TGTGCCAGCAAGCATCCGGCAGGGGGCTACTATGGCTACACCTTC

j_gene: TRBJ1-6
d_gene: NA
abundance: many
v_gene: TRBV11-2
CDR3aa: CASSLSGDSPLHF
CDR3nt: TGTGCCAGCAGCTTATCGGGGGATTCACCCCTCCACTTT

j_gene: TRBJ2-7
d_gene: NA
abundance: many
v_gene: TRBV5-1
CDR3aa: CASTRDLNEKQYF
CDR3nt: TGCGCCAGCACCCGGGACCTCAACGAGAAGCAGTACTTC

j_gene: TRBJ2-1
d_gene: TRBD2
abundance: few
v_gene: TRBV7-9
CDR3aa: CASSFGGFYNEQFF
CDR3nt: TGTGCCAGCAGCTTCGGGGGGTTCTACAATGAGCAGTTCTTC

j_gene: TRBJ1-2
d_gene: NA
abundance: many
v_gene: TRBV4-3
CDR3aa: CASSQNVGAGYGYTF
CDR3nt: TGCGCCAGCAGCCAGAACGTGGGGGCCGGCTATGGCTACACCTTC

j_gene: TRBJ2-2
d_gene: NA
abundance: many
v_gene: TRBV18
CDR3aa: CASSPPRGEPQGANTGELFF
CDR3nt: TGTGCCAGCTCACCCCCGCGCGGGGAACCACAGGGAGCGAACACCGGGGAGCTGTTTTTT

j_gene: TRBJ2-2
d_gene: NA
abundance: many
v_gene: TRBV9
CDR3aa: CASSVRGYTGELFF
CDR3nt: TGTGCCAGCAGCGTAAGGGGTTACACCGGGGAGCTGTTTTTT

j_gene: TRBJ1-4
d_gene: NA
abundance: many
v_gene: TRBV5-5
CDR3aa: CASSPTTTNEKLFF
CDR3nt: TGTGCCAGCAGCCCGACAACAACTAATGAAAAACTGTTTTTT

j_gene: TRBJ2-7
d_gene: NA
abundance: many
v_gene: TRBV5-1
CDR3aa: CASSLGSSYEQYF
CDR3nt: TGCGCCAGCAGCTTGGGCAGCTCCTACGAGCAGTACTTC

j_gene: TRBJ1-1
d_gene: NA
abundance: NA
v_gene: TRBV7-7
CDR3aa: CARSFGETTEAFF
CDR3nt: TGTGCCCGCAGCTTTGGGGAGACCACTGAAGCTTTCTTT

j_gene: TRBJ2-7
d_gene: TRBD2
abundance: many
v_gene: TRBV5-1
CDR3aa: CASSRTGTTPYEQYF
CDR3nt: TGCGCCAGCAGCCGTACCGGGACTACACCCTACGAGCAGTACTTC

j_gene: TRBJ2-5
d_gene: NA
abundance: many
v_gene: TRBV5-1
CDR3aa: CASSLGLTPETQYF
CDR3nt: TGCGCCAGCAGCTTAGGACTTACTCCGGAGACCCAGTACTTC

j_gene: TRBJ1-5
d_gene: TRBD1
abundance: many
v_gene: TRBV28
CDR3aa: CASSRAGQGINQPQHF
CDR3nt: TGTGCCAGCAGCCGGGCCGGACAGGGGATCAATCAGCCCCAGCATTTT

j_gene: TRBJ2-1
d_gene: TRBD2
abundance: many
v_gene: TRBV5-1
CDR3aa: CASSWMLLAGGSNEQFF
CDR3nt: TGCGCCAGCAGCTGGATGTTACTAGCGGGGGGAAGCAATGAGCAGTTCTTC

j_gene: TRBJ1-4
d_gene: NA
abundance: many
v_gene: TRBV28
CDR3aa: CASRTKAGVGEKLFF
CDR3nt: TGTGCCAGCAGAACCAAGGCGGGGGTAGGCGAAAAACTGTTTTTT

j_gene: TRBJ2-1
d_gene: NA
abundance: few
v_gene: TRBV4-2
CDR3aa: CASSPSPWGEQFF
CDR3nt: TGTGCCAGCAGCCCTAGCCCTTGGGGGGAGCAGTTCTTC

j_gene: TRBJ1-4
d_gene: NA
abundance: few
v_gene: TRBV6-2/TRBV6-3
CDR3aa: CASSPAGGNEKLFF
CDR3nt: TGTGCCAGCAGCCCGGCGGGGGGTAATGAAAAACTGTTTTTT

j_gene: TRBJ1-3
d_gene: TRBD1
abundance: many
v_gene: TRBV6-6
CDR3aa: CASSYRTGYDGNTIYF
CDR3nt: TGTGCCAGCAGTTACCGGACAGGGTATGATGGAAACACCATATATTTT

j_gene: TRBJ1-2
d_gene: NA
abundance: NA
v_gene: TRBV5-1
CDR3aa: CASSSRRSPLRSYGYTF
CDR3nt: TGCGCCAGCAGCTCAAGACGGAGCCCCCTTCGTAGCTATGGCTACACCTTC

j_gene: TRBJ2-3
d_gene: NA
abundance: many
v_gene: TRBV11-2
CDR3aa: CASSGTAGDTQYF
CDR3nt: TGTGCCAGCAGCGGTACTGCGGGAGATACGCAGTATTTT

j_gene: TRBJ2-2
d_gene: NA
abundance: few
v_gene: TRBV27
CDR3aa: CASGGGVGVTGELFF
CDR3nt: TGTGCCAGCGGTGGAGGGGTCGGGGTGACCGGGGAGCTGTTTTTT

j_gene: TRBJ2-3
d_gene: TRBD1
abundance: many
v_gene: TRBV18
CDR3aa: CASSARIQGTDTQYF
CDR3nt: TGTGCCAGCTCAGCTCGGATACAGGGGACAGATACGCAGTATTTT

j_gene: TRBJ2-7
d_gene: NA
abundance: many
v_gene: TRBV9
CDR3aa: CASSVGSSSYEQYF
CDR3nt: TGTGCCAGCAGCGTAGGTTCTAGCTCCTACGAGCAGTACTTC

j_gene: TRBJ1-5
d_gene: TRBD1
abundance: few
v_gene: TRBV12-3/TRBV12-4
CDR3aa: CASSLALRGLLYSNQPQHF
CDR3nt: TGTGCCAGCAGTTTAGCGCTTAGGGGGCTACTATATAGCAATCAGCCCCAGCATTTT

j_gene: TRBJ2-3
d_gene: TRBD2
abundance: few
v_gene: TRBV5-1
CDR3aa: CASRFLAVTDTQYF
CDR3nt: TGCGCCAGCAGGTTCCTAGCGGTTACAGATACGCAGTATTTT

j_gene: TRBJ1-2
d_gene: TRBD1
abundance: many
v_gene: TRBV19
CDR3aa: CASAQSGQVRGYTF
CDR3nt: TGTGCCAGCGCACAAAGCGGACAGGTTCGTGGCTACACCTTC

j_gene: TRBJ2-1
d_gene: NA
abundance: few
v_gene: TRBV5-1
CDR3aa: CASRAEPSSYNEQFF
CDR3nt: TGCGCCAGCCGCGCGGAACCCAGCTCCTACAATGAGCAGTTCTTC

j_gene: TRBJ2-1
d_gene: TRBD2
abundance: many
v_gene: TRBV28
CDR3aa: CASSLGGASDYEQFF
CDR3nt: TGTGCCAGCAGTCTCGGGGGGGCCTCGGATTATGAGCAGTTCTTC

j_gene: TRBJ1-1
d_gene: NA
abundance: many
v_gene: TRBV5-5
CDR3aa: CASSLRGENTEAFF
CDR3nt: TGTGCCAGCAGCTTGAGGGGAGAGAACACTGAAGCTTTCTTT

j_gene: TRBJ2-2
d_gene: TRBD2
abundance: NA
v_gene: TRBV5-4
CDR3aa: CASSTSSGGNTGELFF
CDR3nt: TGTGCCAGCAGCACGTCCAGCGGGGGGAACACCGGGGAGCTGTTTTTT

j_gene: TRBJ1-1
d_gene: NA
abundance: NA
v_gene: TRBV7-2
CDR3aa: CASSVRDITFEAFF
CDR3nt: TGTGCCAGCAGCGTCCGGGACATAACTTTTGAAGCTTTCTTT

j_gene: TRBJ2-3
d_gene: TRBD2
abundance: many
v_gene: TRBV7-3
CDR3aa: CASSFGTSRDTDTQYF
CDR3nt: TGTGCCAGCAGCTTTGGGACTAGCAGAGACACAGATACGCAGTATTTT

j_gene: TRBJ2-4
d_gene: TRBD1
abundance: many
v_gene: TRBV5-1
CDR3aa: CASSPGTGGNIQYF
CDR3nt: TGCGCCAGCAGCCCGGGCACAGGGGGAAACATTCAGTACTTC

j_gene: TRBJ2-6
d_gene: TRBD2
abundance: few
v_gene: TRBV4-3
CDR3aa: CASSRGGNSGANVLTF
CDR3nt: TGCGCCAGCAGCCGGGGGGGTAACTCTGGGGCCAACGTCCTGACTTTC

j_gene: TRBJ1-5
d_gene: NA
abundance: many
v_gene: TRBV12-3/TRBV12-4
CDR3aa: CASSFSAGRGSNQPQHF
CDR3nt: TGTGCCAGCAGTTTCAGCGCAGGGAGGGGCAGCAATCAGCCCCAGCATTTT

j_gene: TRBJ1-5
d_gene: NA
abundance: many
v_gene: TRBV5-1
CDR3aa: CASSLGGSLAQPQHF
CDR3nt: TGCGCCAGCAGCCTCGGGGGGAGTCTGGCTCAGCCCCAGCATTTT

j_gene: TRBJ1-6
d_gene: NA
abundance: medium-sized
v_gene: TRBV12-3/TRBV12-4
CDR3aa: CASSNPPAPLHF
CDR3nt: TGTGCCAGCAGTAACCCACCCGCACCCCTCCACTTT

j_gene: TRBJ1-1
d_gene: NA
abundance: few
v_gene: TRBV29-1
CDR3aa: CSVEGRNMNTEAFF
CDR3nt: TGCAGCGTTGAAGGACGGAACATGAACACTGAAGCTTTCTTT

j_gene: TRBJ1-4
d_gene: NA
abundance: NA
v_gene: TRBV20-1
CDR3aa: CSARAGHTEKLFF
CDR3nt: TGCAGTGCTAGAGCGGGACATACTGAAAAACTGTTTTTT

j_gene: TRBJ1-3
d_gene: NA
abundance: many
v_gene: TRBV20-1
CDR3aa: CSASKGRADTIYF
CDR3nt: TGCAGTGCCTCCAAGGGCAGGGCTGACACCATATATTTT

j_gene: TRBJ1-5
d_gene: TRBD1
abundance: many
v_gene: TRBV7-2
CDR3aa: CASSLGQGTSQPQHF
CDR3nt: TGTGCCAGCAGCTTGGGACAGGGAACTAGTCAGCCCCAGCATTTT

j_gene: TRBJ2-3
d_gene: NA
abundance: few
v_gene: TRBV7-2
CDR3aa: CASSPGVTDTQYF
CDR3nt: TGTGCCAGCAGCCCCGGGGTGACAGATACGCAGTATTTT